This is a list of T cell receptor beta chains from one sample in a study of response to subunit inactivated influenza vaccine. TCRdb called the RT-PCR reads again in MiXCR, with one record for every CDR3 protein. Among 600,000 to 850,000 distinct CDR3 sequences, 13% to 15% were seen once, and the ten largest hold less than 9%. The source material was PBMCs from blood, sampled 14 to 15 days before vaccination. The receptors come from a middle-aged man who received an inactivated influenza vaccine. Each CDR3 is given with its conserved first and last residue. D genes are given only for firm matches. Expanded clones get a size class; other rows say once, few or many, or leave the size out.

CDR3aa,CDR3nt,v_gene,d_gene,abundance,j_gene
CASSQEAGGQFF,TGTGCCAGCAGCCAGGAAGCGGGGGGGCAGTTCTTC,TRBV3-1,TRBD2,few,TRBJ2-1
CAVEVRSYNEQFF,TGTGCCGTGGAAGTCCGCTCCTACAATGAGCAGTTCTTC,TRBV6-1,-,many,TRBJ2-1
CASSERGGNTGELFF,TGTGCCAGCAGTGAAAGAGGGGGCAACACCGGGGAGCTGTTTTTT,TRBV2,TRBD1,few,TRBJ2-2
CASSLGTGLGEQFF,TGTGCCAGCAGCTTAGGTACGGGGCTGGGTGAGCAGTTCTTC,TRBV7-2,-,-,TRBJ2-1
CASSRGLAGPSSYNEQFF,TGTGCCAGCAGCCGGGGACTAGCGGGGCCAAGCTCCTACAATGAGCAGTTCTTC,TRBV11-2,TRBD2,-,TRBJ2-1
CASSGPNSYEQYF,TGTGCCAGCAGCGGGCCCAACTCCTACGAGCAGTACTTC,TRBV7-9,-,many,TRBJ2-7
CASSLRTDTTGELFF,TGCGCCAGCAGCCTAAGGACAGATACCACCGGGGAGCTGTTTTTT,TRBV5-1,-,few,TRBJ2-2
CASSQVTGDIYGYTF,TGCGCCAGCAGCCAAGTCACGGGGGATATCTATGGCTACACCTTC,TRBV4-1,-,-,TRBJ1-2
CASSHLDGYTF,TGTGCCAGCAGCCACCTGGATGGCTACACCTTC,TRBV3-1,-,many,TRBJ1-2
CASSYPNEKLFF,TGTGCCAGCAGTTATCCTAATGAAAAACTGTTTTTT,TRBV12-3/TRBV12-4,-,few,TRBJ1-4
CASSQESQPTYEQYF,TGCGCCAGCAGCCAAGAGTCGCAACCAACCTACGAGCAGTACTTC,TRBV4-1,-,-,TRBJ2-7
CASSLDPGNQPQHF,TGTGCCAGCAGCTTAGATCCAGGGAACCAGCCCCAGCATTTT,TRBV11-2,-,many,TRBJ1-5